This TCR beta chain comes out of a study of blood T cell repertoires in COVID-19. Across the whole study: Acute and convalescent COVID-19 samples came from the United States, Italy and Spain.

Original data processing: Amplifying reference gene primers gave estimates of nucleated cell counts. Only in-frame clones appear in the TCRdb table, and some are missing; sequencing was by immunoSEQ multiplex PCR. That table gives V, J and clone size, and the DNA gave D and trimming. The repertoire holds some 150,000 clones, with just over 85% as singletons. Sequencing used peripheral blood. This receptor was identified in a woman aged 60-75 years with acute or convalescent COVID-19.

The chain's CDR3 is CASRSQGATEAFF. CDR3 in DNA: TGTGCCAGCAGATCGCAGGGGGCCACTGAAGCTTTCTTT. The chain carries TRBV5-6 and TRBJ1-1, with 8 bases fitting TRBD1. This CDR3 is built from 13 residues. Germline V gives CDR1 SGHDT, CDR2 YYEEEE. The V segment lost 5 bases and the J segment 4 bases; nucleotides outside the gene matches: 4.